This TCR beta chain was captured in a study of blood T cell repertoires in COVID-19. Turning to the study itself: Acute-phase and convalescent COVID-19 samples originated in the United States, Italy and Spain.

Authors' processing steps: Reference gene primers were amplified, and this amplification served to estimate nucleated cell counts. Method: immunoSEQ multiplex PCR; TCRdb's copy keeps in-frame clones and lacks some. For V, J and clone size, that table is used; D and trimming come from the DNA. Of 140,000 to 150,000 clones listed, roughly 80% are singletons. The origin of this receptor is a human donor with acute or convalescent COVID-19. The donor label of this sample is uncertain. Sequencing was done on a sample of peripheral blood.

Here the CDR3 reads CASIERAGAPDTQYF. The CDR3 coding sequence is TGTGCCAGCATCGAGAGGGCAGGGGCCCCAGATACGCAGTATTTT. The chain uses TRBV6-4 and TRBJ2-3; D may be TRBD1 (6 bases). In germline, CDR1 is MRHNA, CDR2 SNTAGT. Trimming cost V 7 bases and J 4 bases, with 18 bases left between them. This CDR3 comprises 15 residues.